This is a list of T cell receptor beta chains from one sample in a study of T-cell memory formation after mild COVID-19. Via MiXCR, TCRdb re-called the 5' RACE reads, giving one row per CDR3 protein. Of about 240,000 distinct CDR3 sequences detected, roughly 9.4% appear once; the ten largest clones hold around 20%. The sequencing sample was made of PBMCs or a T cell subset sorted from them (not recorded which). Receptors were obtained from a man between 18 and 29 years old who had mild COVID-19 (a few samples of this study predate the infection). Cell type and time point are not known. CDR3s include the opening cysteine and the closing phenylalanine or tryptophan. D genes are given only for firm matches. Clone size is shown for a subset of rows, as once, few, many or a class of expanded clone.

V gene,D gene,clone size,CDR3 length,J gene,CDR3 protein,CDR3 DNA
TRBV7-9,.,.,13,TRBJ2-3,CASRSSRVDTQYF,TGTGCCAGCAGGTCCTCCCGGGTAGATACGCAGTATTTT
TRBV12-3/TRBV12-4,.,many,14,TRBJ1-1,CASSLNLENTEAFF,TGTGCCAGCAGTTTAAACCTAGAGAACACTGAAGCTTTCTTT
TRBV12-3/TRBV12-4,TRBD1,.,16,TRBJ2-2,CASSLPGTGVRGELFF,TGTGCCAGCAGTTTACCCGGGACAGGGGTCCGTGGGGAGCTGTTTTTT
TRBV20-1,.,.,11,TRBJ1-4,CSARVDEKLFF,TGCAGTGCTAGAGTTGATGAAAAACTGTTTTTT
TRBV6-5,TRBD2,few,17,TRBJ2-1,CASSYSTSGIPYNEQFF,TGTGCCAGCAGTTACTCGACTAGCGGGATCCCATACAATGAGCAGTTCTTC
TRBV6-5,.,few,11,TRBJ1-1,CASSWGSEAFF,TGTGCCAGCAGTTGGGGATCTGAAGCTTTCTTT
TRBV3-1,TRBD2,.,17,TRBJ2-5,CASSQLTSVTLREAQYF,TGTGCCAGCAGCCAACTGACTAGCGTGACTTTAAGAGAGGCCCAGTACTTC
TRBV6-5,TRBD1,.,17,TRBJ2-6,CASSDYDDRAGANVLTF,TGTGCCAGCAGTGACTACGACGACAGGGCTGGGGCCAACGTCCTGACTTTC
TRBV4-3,.,few,16,TRBJ1-2,CASSQDRWGLNYGYTF,TGCGCCAGCAGCCAAGATCGATGGGGGCTCAACTATGGCTACACCTTC
TRBV5-1,.,many,13,TRBJ2-5,CASSLRSQETQYF,TGCGCCAGCAGCTTGAGGTCGCAAGAGACCCAGTACTTC
TRBV7-9,.,.,13,TRBJ2-7,CASSLRQTHEQYF,TGTGCCAGCAGCTTAAGGCAGACCCACGAGCAGTACTTC
TRBV6-1,TRBD1,.,15,TRBJ1-1,CASRGKTGGNTEAFF,TGTGCCAGCAGGGGAAAAACAGGGGGCAACACTGAAGCTTTCTTT
TRBV12-3/TRBV12-4,.,.,11,TRBJ1-1,CATSDLGPASF,TGTGCCACCTCTGATTTAGGACCCGCGAGCTTT
TRBV12-3/TRBV12-4,.,.,15,TRBJ1-5,CASSLGVGSNQPQHF,TGTGCCAGCAGTTTGGGGGTCGGTAGCAATCAGCCCCAGCATTTT
TRBV25-1,.,.,11,TRBJ2-3,CASGPVDTQYF,TGTGCCAGCGGGCCTGTGGATACGCAGTATTTT
TRBV7-6,.,many,16,TRBJ2-3,CASSPDLGGSTDTQYF,TGTGCCAGCAGCCCCGATTTAGGGGGATCCACAGATACGCAGTATTTT
TRBV6-2/TRBV6-3,.,few,12,TRBJ2-7,CASSRTMTEQYF,TGTGCCAGCAGTCGAACTATGACCGAGCAGTACTTC
TRBV6-6,.,.,13,TRBJ2-5,CASTRGAVETQYF,TGTGCCAGCACTCGAGGGGCAGTGGAGACCCAGTACTTC
TRBV5-5,.,.,13,TRBJ2-5,CASSRVLSGTQYF,TGTGCCAGCAGCAGGGTCTTGTCGGGGACCCAGTACTTC
TRBV3-1,TRBD2,few,16,TRBJ2-5,CASSPGGLAGRETQYF,TGTGCCAGCAGCCCAGGAGGACTAGCGGGCAGAGAGACCCAGTACTTC
TRBV28,.,many,13,TRBJ2-5,CAIGIADQETQYF,TGTGCCATCGGAATAGCGGACCAAGAGACCCAGTACTTC
TRBV7-9,.,few,14,TRBJ1-1,CASSYLTLNTEAFF,TGTGCCAGCAGCTATTTAACTCTGAACACTGAAGCTTTCTTT
TRBV4-3,.,many,16,TRBJ2-1,CASSQDFRAREDEQFF,TGCGCCAGCAGCCAAGATTTTAGGGCCCGTGAGGATGAGCAGTTCTTC
TRBV20-1,TRBD2,few,13,TRBJ2-1,CSALRGTYNEQFF,TGCAGTGCCCTGCGGGGGACTTACAATGAGCAGTTCTTC
TRBV12-3/TRBV12-4,.,few,15,TRBJ1-2,CASSPSLGSLDGYTF,TGTGCCAGCAGTCCCTCCTTAGGCAGTCTCGATGGCTACACCTTC
TRBV5-1,.,few,13,TRBJ1-2,CASSPAAGDGYTF,TGCGCCAGCAGCCCCGCGGCTGGGGATGGCTACACCTTC
TRBV15,TRBD1,.,14,TRBJ1-1,CATSTRGRRTEAFF,TGTGCCACCAGCACCAGGGGGCGGAGGACTGAAGCTTTCTTT
TRBV28,.,.,16,TRBJ2-6,CASSLSRYAGANVLTF,TGTGCCAGCAGTTTAAGTCGGTATGCAGGGGCCAACGTCCTGACTTTC
TRBV10-3,.,few,13,TRBJ1-6,CAISGDDASPLHF,TGTGCCATCAGTGGGGACGACGCTTCACCCCTCCACTTT
TRBV7-3,.,.,13,TRBJ2-5,CASSWSVEETQYF,TGTGCCAGCAGCTGGAGCGTGGAAGAGACCCAGTACTTC
TRBV7-2,.,.,13,TRBJ2-5,CASIAGPQETQYF,TGTGCCAGCATCGCGGGGCCTCAAGAGACCCAGTACTTC
TRBV5-1,.,.,14,TRBJ2-2,CASSIEYSTGELFF,TGCGCCAGCAGCATCGAGTATAGTACCGGGGAGCTGTTTTTT
TRBV4-1,.,.,15,TRBJ2-1,CASSLSGPPYNEQFF,TGCGCCAGCAGCCTCTCGGGACCACCCTACAATGAGCAGTTCTTC
TRBV6-2/TRBV6-3,.,few,13,TRBJ1-2,CASGEDGYYGYTF,TGTGCCAGCGGTGAGGATGGGTACTATGGCTACACCTTC
TRBV5-4,.,many,16,TRBJ2-3,CASSDQRIRSTDTQYF,TGTGCCAGCAGCGATCAGCGAATCCGATCCACAGATACGCAGTATTTT
TRBV20-1,.,.,13,TRBJ2-3,CSAIRTSTDTQYF,TGCAGTGCTATCAGGACTAGCACAGATACGCAGTATTTT
TRBV29-1,.,many,13,TRBJ1-6,CSVSSGGSSPLHF,TGCAGCGTTTCTTCCGGTGGGAGTTCACCCCTCCACTTT
TRBV7-2,.,.,16,TRBJ1-5,CASSLTGVGGGQPQHF,TGTGCCAGCAGCTTAACCGGCGTGGGGGGGGGGCAGCCCCAGCATTTT
TRBV6-2/TRBV6-3,TRBD2,few,15,TRBJ2-3,CASSQAGVGVDTQYF,TGTGCCAGCAGTCAAGCGGGGGTAGGCGTCGATACGCAGTATTTT
TRBV11-3,TRBD2,few,14,TRBJ2-3,CASSRGGQADTQYF,TGTGCCAGCAGCCGGGGGGGCCAGGCAGATACGCAGTATTTT
TRBV11-2,.,few,15,TRBJ2-2,CASSSGEGDTGELFF,TGTGCCAGCAGCTCAGGCGAGGGGGACACCGGGGAGCTGTTTTTT